The entry that follows covers one T cell receptor beta chain sequence. Its antigen is as yet unknown. The data are from a study of graft-versus-host responses after intestinal transplantation. On the study more broadly: Each of the recipients got a multivisceral, liver-intestinal, or isolated intestinal transplant.

J lost 7 bases, V lost 4 bases, and 7 bases had no gene match. Germline V lookup: CDR1 KGHSH, CDR2 LQKENI. The CDR3 has 15 residues. The repertoire was sequenced with immunoSEQ multiplex PCR; TCRdb's copy has only in-frame clones and lacks some. The data contain approximately 110,000 clones, more than 85% of them singletons. This receptor was obtained from a human donor who was the organ donor for an intestinal transplant. The J gene is TRBJ1-4, the V gene TRBV18, with 9 bases matching TRBD1. Material: unstimulated CD8+ T cells sorted from spleen or lymph node cells, obtained before transplant. The CDR3 sequence: CASSLTGGRGEKLFF. CDR3 sequence (DNA): TGTGCCAGCTCACTCACAGGGGGCAGGGGTGAAAAACTGTTTTTT.